The 28 T cell receptor beta chains below were found in one sample sequenced in a study of tumor-infiltrating lymphocytes in localized non-small cell lung cancer. Some clones are missing from TCRdb's copy, which holds only in-frame ones; the method was immunoSEQ multiplex PCR. The table lists about 2,300 clones, approximately 53% of them singletons. Sequencing input: uninvolved lung tissue not adjacent to the tumor. Receptors originate from a human donor with non-small cell lung cancer. Some clones in this sample may be carry-over from other donors' samples.

CDR3 residues: CASSPGFLETQYF. CDR3 nucleotide sequence: TGTGCCAGCAGCCCAGGGTTTTTGGAGACCCAGTACTTC. This chain joins TRBV5-4 and TRBJ2-5, with D possibly TRBD1 on 5 matching bases. This CDR3 spans 13 amino acids. V was cut by 4 bases and J by 5 bases, with 12 bases left in between. From germline, CDR1 is SGHNT and CDR2 YYREEE (reference sequence).

The V and J genes are TRBV29-1 and TRBJ1-1; no reliable D call. The CDR3 consists of 14 residues. Germline V gene sequence: CDR1 SQVTM, CDR2 ANQGSEA. The V end lost 7 bases, the J end lost 3 bases, and 18 bases lay between the germline ends. The DNA of the CDR3 is TGCAGCGCCACCCCGAGAGGGCCCGACACTGAAGCTTTCTTT. This encodes CSATPRGPDTEAFF.

This clone was detected once. V gene TRBV25-1 combines with J gene TRBJ1-1; TRBD1 matches 7 bases. The germline gives CDR1 MGHDK, CDR2 SYGVNS. V lost 7 bases to trimming and J lost 1 base; unmatched junction nucleotides: 9. This CDR3 comprises 15 residues. In nucleotides, the CDR3 is TGTGCCAGCATCCCCTCTACAGGGGAGAACACTGAAGCTTTCTTT. Translating it yields CASIPSTGENTEAFF.

The chain employs TRBV7-8 and TRBJ1-1; 9 nucleotides match TRBD1. The CDR3 has 16 amino acids. V trimming: 2 bases; J trimming: 4 bases; junction bases outside the gene matches: 8. Germline CDR1 is SGHVS and CDR2 is FQNEAQ. The CDR3 DNA follows: TGTGCCAGCAGCTTACAACAGGGGGCGGTAACCACTGAAGCTTTCTTT. Residues: CASSLQQGAVTTEAFF.

The gene calls are TRBV25-1 and TRBJ1-2; D gene uncertain. CDR3 length: 11 residues. CDR1 and CDR2 from the germline V gene are MGHDK and SYGVNS. V gave up 5 bases and J gave up 3 bases, with 4 bases separating them. This chain's CDR3 is CASSSHYGYTF. CDR3 coding DNA: TGTGCCAGCAGTTCCCACTATGGCTACACCTTC.

V gene TRBV28 combines with J gene TRBJ2-1, with unresolved D. The CDR3 has 14 residues. Germline lookup yields CDR1 MDHEN and CDR2 SYDVKM. V shed 6 bases and J shed 7 bases, with 16 bases lying between them. The CDR3 loop is CASRARWGMNEQFF. In nucleotides, the CDR3 is TGTGCCAGCAGGGCGCGATGGGGTATGAATGAGCAGTTCTTC.

This chain joins TRBV20-1 and TRBJ1-1; D uncertain. There are 11 residues in the CDR3. V was clipped by 5 bases and J by 0 bases, with 4 bases between them. Per germline, CDR1 DFQATT and CDR2 SNEGSKA (reference sequence). CDR3 in DNA: TGCAGTGCTCCCTTGAACACTGAAGCTTTCTTT. Encoded protein: CSAPLNTEAFF.

By share, this clone ranks as large. This rearrangement joins TRBV19 to TRBJ1-5; weak D call: TRBD1 (6 bases). The V and J ends lost 9 bases and 1 base respectively, with 13 bases between them. The CDR3 consists of 14 residues. Looked up from germline, CDR1 is LNHDA and CDR2 is SQIVND (reference sequence). The CDR3 nucleotides are TGTGCCAGCACCTCCGGGGGCAGCAATCAGCCCCAGCATTTT. Amino acids: CASTSGGSNQPQHF.

This clone is classed as medium-sized. The chain couples TRBV7-8 to TRBJ2-6; unclear D gene. V was trimmed by 4 bases and J by 2 bases, leaving 6 bases between them. CDR1 SGHVS and CDR2 FQNEAQ come from the germline V gene. There are 14 residues in the CDR3. The CDR3 DNA is TGTGCCAGCAGCTCCTTTACTGGGGCCAACGTCCTGACTTTC. Its translation: CASSSFTGANVLTF.

This clone came up once. This chain joins TRBV30 and TRBJ1-3; 7 bases line up with TRBD1. V shed 4 bases, J shed 0 bases, and the junction held 15 bases outside the gene matches. CDR3 length: 18 residues. CDR1 is GTSNPN and CDR2 is SVGIG in the germline V gene (reference sequence). CDR3 sequence reads: CAWTPGGQSSFSGNTIYF. DNA of the CDR3: TGTGCCTGGACCCCGGGGGGACAGTCAAGTTTCTCTGGAAACACCATATATTTT.

The V call is TRBV7-3, the J call TRBJ2-3, with 7 bases aligning to TRBD1. This CDR3 has 14 amino acids. Germline V gene lookup returns CDR1 SGHTA and CDR2 FQGTGA. After removal of 5 bases from V and 4 bases from J, the junction contained 6 bases not matched to a gene. The CDR3: CASSPTGFADTQYF. As DNA, the CDR3 is TGTGCCAGCAGCCCGACAGGGTTCGCAGATACGCAGTATTTT.

The chain links TRBV10-3 to TRBJ1-1; weak D call: TRBD1 (5 bases). The CDR3 sequence is 12 residues long. V gave up 8 bases and J gave up 4 bases, with 11 bases separating them. Per germline, CDR1 ENHRY and CDR2 SYGVKD. CDR3 sequence: CAIQGSGTEAFF. CDR3 DNA sequence: TGTGCCATCCAGGGAAGTGGCACTGAAGCTTTCTTT.

This clone occurred once. The V call is TRBV19, the J call TRBJ1-4; possible D gene TRBD1, 6 bases. V was clipped by 5 bases and J by 3 bases, with 13 bases between them. From germline, CDR1 is LNHDA and CDR2 SQIVND (reference sequence). This CDR3 is built from 15 residues. Here the CDR3 reads CASSGHRAPNEKLFF. CDR3 bases: TGTGCCAGTAGTGGACACAGGGCCCCTAATGAAAAACTGTTTTTT.

A few counts support this clone. This chain joins TRBV7-8 and TRBJ2-1; D may be TRBD2 (6 bases). The CDR3 extends over 16 amino acids. Per germline, CDR1 SGHVS and CDR2 FQNEAQ. Between the trimmed V and J ends, which lost 2 bases and 5 bases, there was a span of 16 bases. The CDR3 loop reads CASSLSAWGVDNEQFF. The DNA of the CDR3 is TGTGCCAGCAGCTTATCGGCTTGGGGGGTTGACAATGAGCAGTTCTTC.

The chain carries TRBV7-2 and TRBJ2-7; 9 nucleotides line up with TRBD2. CDR3 length: 14 residues. Per the germline V gene, CDR1 is SGHTA and CDR2 is FQGNSA. The trim removed 1 base at V and 7 bases at J, leaving 5 bases unmatched. The CDR3 reads CASSLGGSGGEQYF. DNA of the CDR3: TGTGCCAGCAGCTTAGGAGGTAGCGGGGGAGAGCAGTACTTC.

J is TRBJ2-4 and V is TRBV19, with D unclear. Germline V lookup: CDR1 LNHDA, CDR2 SQIVND (reference sequence). V shed 1 base and J shed 2 bases, with 9 bases lying between them. This CDR3 comprises 15 residues. The CDR3 DNA follows: TGTGCCAGTAGTATAGTTCCAGGACCCAAAAACATTCAGTACTTC. This gives the protein CASSIVPGPKNIQYF. Based on the CDR3 plus reference TRBV19 and TRBJ2-4, the full variable domain is DGGITQSPKYLFRKEGQNVTLSCEQNLNHDAMYWYRQDPGQGLRLIYYSQIVNDFQKGDIAEGYSVSREKKESFPLTVTSAQKNPTAFYLCASSIVPGPKNIQYFGAGTRLSVL.

In its sample, this clone was seen a few times. This rearrangement joins TRBV10-3 to TRBJ2-7, with 7 bases fitting TRBD2. Unmatched junction bases numbered 5, after V lost 0 bases and J lost 3 bases. The CDR3 totals 15 residues. From germline, CDR1 is ENHRY and CDR2 SYGVKD. This CDR3 reads CAISESGGRGYEQYF. The CDR3, as DNA: TGTGCCATCAGTGAGTCGGGCGGGAGAGGCTACGAGCAGTACTTC.

The chain recombines TRBV28 with TRBJ1-6, with a possible D match to TRBD1 (6 bases). The V end lost 4 bases, the J end lost 12 bases, and 16 bases lay between the germline ends. Germline CDR1 reads MDHEN; CDR2 reads SYDVKM. The CDR3 has 14 amino acids. CDR3: CASSSDSSSVPLHF. The CDR3, as DNA: TGTGCCAGCAGTTCGGACAGCTCTTCAGTACCCCTCCACTTT.

This chain links TRBV6-5 with TRBJ2-1; 9 nucleotides line up with TRBD1. The junction had 7 bases not matched to a gene; V was cut back by 6 bases and J by 4 bases. This CDR3 contains 15 residues. From germline, CDR1 is MNHEY and CDR2 SVGAGI. DNA of the CDR3: TGTGCCAGCAGACTGGGACAGGGCTCTTACAATGAGCAGTTCTTC. This encodes CASRLGQGSYNEQFF.

The chain has TRBV19 and TRBJ1-2, with 9 nucleotides matching TRBD1. In germline, CDR1 is LNHDA, CDR2 SQIVND (reference sequence). With V trimmed by 6 bases and J by 2 bases, 1 base remained unmatched. CDR3 length equals 13 residues. CDR3 sequence (DNA): TGTGCCAGTAGAGGGACAGGGAACTATGGCTACACCTTC. Its translation: CASRGTGNYGYTF. The whole variable domain, filled in from reference TRBV19 and TRBJ1-2, reads DGGITQSPKYLFRKEGQNVTLSCEQNLNHDAMYWYRQDPGQGLRLIYYSQIVNDFQKGDIAEGYSVSREKKESFPLTVTSAQKNPTAFYLCASRGTGNYGYTFGSGTRLTVV.

The chain uses TRBV23-1 and TRBJ2-1; D might be TRBD2 (5 bases). TRBV23-1 belongs to the ORF category, with a function that is uncertain. This CDR3 has 16 amino acids. The germline V and J ends were trimmed by 0 bases and 0 bases, with 9 bases remaining between them. The CDR3 DNA sequence: TGCGCCAGCAGTCAATCGGCAGGAGGCTCCTACAATGAGCAGTTCTTC. Translated, it gives CASSQSAGGSYNEQFF.

This clone is termed medium-sized. The gene calls are TRBV6-1 and TRBJ1-5, with D uncertain. The CDR3 sequence is 13 residues long. From germline, CDR1 is MNHNS and CDR2 SASEGT. V lost 8 bases and J 1 base, leaving 9 bases between the germline ends. CDR3 nucleotide sequence: TGTGCCAGCCATCTGGACAGCAATCAGCCCCAGCATTTT. This sequence encodes CASHLDSNQPQHF.

The CDR3 region has the DNA TGTGCCTGGAAGGACTCCTTCAAGTCGGAGCAGTTCTTC. It yields the protein CAWKDSFKSEQFF. The chain combines TRBV30 with TRBJ2-1; the D gene is possibly TRBD2 (5 bases). Germline loops: CDR1 GTSNPN, CDR2 SVGIG (reference sequence). This CDR3 region has 13 residues. Trimming took 4 bases from V and 10 from J, leaving 17 bases between them.

The chain couples TRBV27 to TRBJ1-2, with 7 nucleotides matching TRBD1. With 6 bases clipped from V and 8 bases from J, the junction kept 12 bases outside the gene matches. Germline V gene lookup returns CDR1 MNHEY and CDR2 SMNVEV (reference sequence). The CDR3 has 14 residues. The CDR3, as DNA: TGTGCCAGCAGCCTTAAGACAGGGACGGGAGGCTACACCTTC. Encoded protein: CASSLKTGTGGYTF.

This chain joins TRBV6-1 and TRBJ1-2; D not resolved. This CDR3 has 13 amino acids. The germline V gene has CDR1 MNHNS and CDR2 SASEGT. V lost 7 bases to trimming and J lost 7 bases, with 16 bases between them. This CDR3 is CASIEAGLVGYTF. DNA for the CDR3: TGTGCCAGCATTGAGGCAGGATTGGTTGGCTACACCTTC.

The rearrangement links TRBV30 to TRBJ2-6, with D maybe TRBD2 (6 bases). V lost 7 bases and J 2 bases, leaving 18 bases between the germline ends. Germline values: CDR1 GTSNPN, CDR2 SVGIG (reference sequence). The CDR3 has 16 amino acids. CDR3 in DNA: TGTGCCTTAAGTCCGTCGCGGAGGGCTGGGGCCAACGTCCTGACTTTC. Translated, it gives CALSPSRRAGANVLTF.

This clone was observed a few times. The chain joins TRBV4-1 to TRBJ2-7; TRBD1 aligns across 9 bases. This CDR3 region has 17 residues. With V trimmed by 1 base and J by 3 bases, 10 bases remained unmatched. CDR1 and CDR2 (germline): MGHRA, YSYEKL. The CDR3 nucleotides read TGCGCCAGCAGCCAAGGGCCGACAGGGGGACAGGGCTACGAGCAGTACTTC. The encoded protein is CASSQGPTGGQGYEQYF.

The V gene is TRBV30, the J gene TRBJ1-2; TRBD1 aligns across 9 bases. The CDR3 is 15 amino acids. The germline gives CDR1 GTSNPN, CDR2 SVGIG (reference sequence). V gave up 1 base and J gave up 4 bases; unmatched junction bases: 7. CDR3 sequence reads: CAWSGGTGMGYGYTF. CDR3 bases: TGTGCCTGGAGTGGGGGGACAGGGATGGGCTATGGCTACACCTTC.